This T cell receptor beta chain is drawn from a study of beta chain features in type 1 diabetes (dated 2018 in TCRdb). Notes on the research overall: Mean age, gender distribution, total cell number and subset yield did not differ between patients and healthy donors. A total of roughly 99 million sorted cells were examined across all samples, and the number of cells per subset was strongly correlated with RNA yield. In the study, recently diagnosed type 1 diabetes patients and matched healthy donors were compared on the TCRB repertoires of their sorted circulating CD4+ T cell subsets. Regulatory and stem cell-like memory subsets were obtained from only 8 patients and about eight healthy donors, while naive and central memory subsets were obtained from all 28 donors. General findings and caveats noted by the study authors: HLA sub-analyses involved small numbers of individuals, so any influence of HLA type on TCRB rearrangement remained unresolved. A moderate but significant shortening of TCRB CDR3 length was observed in type 1 diabetes patients in all four CD4+ subsets. Because cDNA rather than genomic DNA was sequenced, highly expressing activated cells could have been over-represented, although no difference in activation and CD3 levels was found between groups. Patients with type 1 diabetes made fewer insertions and deleted more nucleotides at VDJ recombination sites, implying thymic rearrangement abnormalities. Shorter templates might have been favored by PCR, but patient and control samples were amplified and corrected together, so both groups would have been affected equally by any skew. Naive, central memory and regulatory TCRB repertoires appeared to be more similar among patients than among healthy donors.

Only a few counts were recorded for this clone. Its antigen is still unknown. Qualities for individual bases were not recorded, and no much larger clone is one base off. The entire amount of isolated RNA was reverse transcribed using the High Capacity cDNA Reverse Transcription Kit, so the sequenced TCRB transcripts were expressed ones. Deep immunoSEQ sequencing was performed on naive, central memory and regulatory T cell samples, with an average of around 3.4 million total reads per sample. Sorted cells were lysed in RLT buffer, and RNA was extracted using DNase-treated RNeasy Micro or Mini kits according to cell number. Each cell subset was processed on its own to prevent cross-contamination, while patient and healthy donor samples were processed together. TCRB sequences were amplified from cDNA with the immunoSEQ multiplex PCR, producing 87-bp fragments spanning the CDR3 region. Sequencing of the amplicons was performed on the Illumina HiSeq platform. On the study's bioinformatics: Synthetic template baselines were used to correct PCR bias computationally, reads within Hamming distance 2 were collapsed, and singletons that could not be merged were discarded. By aligning reads against IMGT, V, D and J genes, CDR3 length, and insertions or deletions at six rearrangement sites were assigned. Within each subset, clonotype counts were normalized to sorted cell number, and only after that were true diversity and Gini coefficients computed with the tcR R package. Repertoire sharing was quantified using the overlap coefficient calculated on TCRB nucleotide sequences. As a proxy for the pre-selection repertoire, out-of-frame TCRB sequences from naive cells were analyzed. TCRdb retrieved this table from immuneACCESS and kept in-frame rearrangements only. Not all clones are present; in checked studies, unresolved V genes account for under half, and no reason is known for the remainder. V, J and clone size are taken as reported in that table, and D and trimming were inferred from the DNA itself. The sample table holds hundreds of thousands of clones, of which approximately 28% were seen once. The top ten constitute about 0.065% of the sample.

Each donor gave one peripheral blood draw, averaging roughly 120 mL, which was collected into heparinised tubes. Naive, central memory, regulatory and stem cell-like memory CD4+ T cells were sorted on a BD FACSAria II using a panel including CD45RO, CCR7, CD25, CD127, CD95 and CD27. All sorted populations exceeded 95% purity. PBMCs were separated immediately by Lymphoprep density gradient centrifugation and were stained directly, without being cultured. Samples were stained and sorted in pairs, with one healthy donor and one patient per experiment, so that batch effects were minimized. This receptor was obtained from a young man in good health. Sequenced input: naive CD4+ T cells from blood. The cell subset or site label corresponds to: true naive CD4+ T cells.

The sequenced DNA: TGTGCCATCAGGGCGGAAGGTGTGCAGTTCTTC. It translates to CAIRAEGVQFF. Rearrangement joined TRBV10-3 to TRBJ2-1; the D gene lacks a confident call. The CDR3, from cysteine to phenylalanine, totals 11 residues. Left in the record is the CDR3 DNA by itself, 33 bases read in frame from the first base. The germline ends are 12 bases apart after V is trimmed by 6 bases and J by 12 bases. CDR1 is given as ENHRY and CDR2 as SYGVKD, both from the germline V gene.